One and the same sample provided the 29 T cell receptor beta chains below, sequenced in a study of shared clonotypes between healthy human individuals (dated by TCRdb to about 2020). The protocol used for the library was the immunoSEQ multiplex PCR assay. TCRdb stores this immuneACCESS table with in-frame sequences only. Part of the clones is absent; in the studies checked, under half of the shortfall reflects unresolved V genes, and no reason is known for the rest. Recorded for this sample are under 2,500,000 clones; more than 90% of them occurred a single time. Over 0.1% of the sample comes from the top ten. Sequencing was performed on naive CD4+ T cells sorted from blood. Sample cell subset or site, as interpreted from the label and publication: CD45RA+ positively selected. The receptors come from a man aged 18 to 30 in good health.

The gene calls are TRBV5-6 and TRBJ1-6, with TRBD1 identical over 8 bases. The CDR3 loop spans 16 amino acids. The germline gives CDR1 SGHDT, CDR2 YYEEEE. The ends lost 4 bases at V and 7 bases at J; junction bases unmatched: 10. The CDR3 is CASSPTTGQANSPLHF. The DNA of the CDR3 is TGTGCCAGCAGCCCGACGACGGGACAGGCGAATTCACCCCTCCACTTT.

In nucleotides, the CDR3 is TGTGCCAGCAGTTTATCGCTACCCGGGACCACGACGCAGTATTTT. Its protein is CASSLSLPGTTTQYF. The rearrangement joins TRBV27 to TRBJ2-3; D tentatively fits TRBD1 or TRBD2 (5 bases each). Germline V gene data show CDR1 as MNHEY and CDR2 as SMNVEV (reference sequence). This CDR3 contains 15 residues. Trimming took 0 bases from V and 9 from J, leaving 16 bases between them.

Notes on this clone: The junction does not match germline at one end; this may be a read error. This specimen includes other DNA sequences encoding the same CDR3. The V call is TRBV29-1, the J call TRBJ1-1; 8 bases line up with TRBD1. CDR1 is SQVTM and CDR2 is ANQGSEA in the germline V gene. The CDR3 extends over 14 amino acids. This CDR3 is CSVAQGARSTEAFF. The CDR3, as DNA: TGCAGTGTTGCGCAGGGGGCGCGGAGCACTGAAGCTTTCTTT.

This sequence joins TRBV30 and TRBJ2-3; D is unresolved. CDR1 and CDR2 (germline): GTSNPN, SVGIG (reference sequence). The length of the CDR3 is 14 residues. V gave up 2 bases and J gave up 1 base, with 10 bases separating them. The DNA for the CDR3 is TGTGCCTGGAGTTCAGCGCGTGGCACAGATACGCAGTATTTT. As protein: CAWSSARGTDTQYF.

The chain couples TRBV9 to TRBJ2-2; 11 bases align to TRBD2. V lost 2 bases to trimming and J lost 6 bases; unmatched junction nucleotides: 0. Germline CDR1 and CDR2: SGDLS and YYNGEE. This CDR3 comprises 14 residues. CDR3 amino acids: CASSVSGGAGELFF. The DNA of the CDR3 is TGTGCCAGCAGCGTTAGCGGGGGGGCCGGGGAGCTGTTTTTT.

This sequence joins TRBV18 and TRBJ1-3; the match to TRBD1 covers 7 bases. Germline V gives CDR1 KGHSH, CDR2 LQKENI. The CDR3 spans 17 residues. The V segment lost 3 bases and the J segment 0 bases; nucleotides outside the gene matches: 8. The CDR3 DNA is TGTGCCAGCTCACCGCCGACAGGGATCCACTCTGGAAACACCATATATTTT. It translates to CASSPPTGIHSGNTIYF. Based on the CDR3 plus reference TRBV18 and TRBJ1-3, the full variable domain is NAGVMQNPRHLVRRRGQEARLRCSPMKGHSHVYWYRQLPEEGLKFMVYLQKENIIDESGMPKERFSAEFPKEGPSILRIQQVVRGDSAAYFCASSPPTGIHSGNTIYFGEGSWLTVV.

This clone came up a few times. This sample includes further DNA sequences coding for the same CDR3. The V call is TRBV9, the J call TRBJ2-1; 7 bases align to TRBD2. Losses at the gene ends were 3 bases for V and 0 bases for J; bases not matched to a gene: 3. The germline V gene has CDR1 SGDLS and CDR2 YYNGEE. The CDR3 runs 15 residues. In DNA, the CDR3 is TGTGCCAGCAGCGCCGGGGGGAGCTCCTACAATGAGCAGTTCTTC. As protein: CASSAGGSSYNEQFF.

The rearrangement uses TRBV5-1 and TRBJ1-5; 7 nucleotides align to TRBD1. The CDR3 totals 15 residues. V lost 5 bases to trimming and J lost 0 bases; unmatched junction nucleotides: 5. Germline V gene sequence: CDR1 SGHRS, CDR2 YFSETQ. The DNA for the CDR3 is TGCGCCAGCAGTTTACAGGGGTCTAGCAATCAGCCCCAGCATTTT. This sequence encodes CASSLQGSSNQPQHF.

This chain links TRBV20-1 with TRBJ1-5, with D tentatively TRBD1 (5 bases). The ends were cut back, 5 bases at V and 4 bases at J, with 6 bases in the middle. Germline V gene data show CDR1 as DFQATT and CDR2 as SNEGSKA (reference sequence). The CDR3 consists of 11 residues. For the CDR3, the DNA is TGCAGTGCTGAGGGGAATCAGCCCCAGCATTTT. It encodes CSAEGNQPQHF.

To note about this clone: This sample includes further DNA sequences coding for the same CDR3. V gene TRBV5-1 combines with J gene TRBJ1-1, with TRBD1 matching over 8 bases. V dropped 4 bases and J dropped 1; count of bases not matched to a gene: 6. The CDR3 length is 15 residues. Germline V CDR1 and CDR2: SGHRS, YFSETQ. CDR3 residues: CASSLGTGGNTEAFF. The CDR3 coding sequence is TGCGCCAGCAGCCTGGGGACAGGCGGGAACACTGAAGCTTTCTTT.

This clone was counted once. The chain couples TRBV4-3 to TRBJ2-5; 8 bases align to TRBD1. The CDR3 is made up of 18 amino acids. Per the germline V gene, CDR1 is LGHNA and CDR2 is YSLEER. V lost 0 bases to trimming and J lost 6 bases; unmatched junction nucleotides: 15. The CDR3 DNA reads as TGCGCCAGCAGCCAAGACTACAGGACAGGGATGGTGTTGCAGACCCAGTACTTC. It translates to CASSQDYRTGMVLQTQYF.

The CDR3 is CASSRAGPLYEQYF. The CDR3 nucleotides are TGTGCCAGCTCAAGGGCAGGCCCCCTTTACGAGCAGTACTTC. The chain has TRBV18 and TRBJ2-7; D gene unclear. CDR1 is KGHSH and CDR2 is LQKENI in the germline V gene. The CDR3 is 14 residues long. V shed 5 bases and J shed 4 bases, with 15 bases lying between them.

To note about this clone: The same CDR3 can be traced to other DNA sequences in this sample. The chain carries TRBV5-6 and TRBJ1-5, with D perhaps TRBD1 (5 bases). With 2 bases removed from V and 5 bases from J, the gap between germline ends came to 5 bases. The CDR3 has 12 amino acids. Germline V lookup: CDR1 SGHDT, CDR2 YYEEEE. The CDR3 DNA reads as TGTGCCAGCAGCTTACAGGATCAGCCCCAGCATTTT. Amino acid sequence: CASSLQDQPQHF. Looking up the rest from reference TRBV5-6 and TRBJ1-5 gives the full variable domain: DAGVTQSPTHLIKTRGQQVTLRCSPKSGHDTVSWYQQALGQGPQFIFQYYEEEERQRGNFPDRFSGHQFPNYSSELNVNALLLGDSALYLCASSLQDQPQHFGDGTRLSIL.

Here the CDR3 reads CASSPGARTDTQYF. In DNA, the CDR3 is TGTGCCAGCTCACCGGGCGCACGCACAGATACGCAGTATTTT. The V and J genes are TRBV18 and TRBJ2-3, with no clear D. CDR3 length equals 14 residues. The germline V and J ends were trimmed by 3 bases and 1 base, with 8 bases remaining between them. CDR1 and CDR2 from the germline V gene are KGHSH and LQKENI.

The rearrangement uses TRBV21-1 and TRBJ1-6. TRBV21-1 is listed as a pseudogene. This CDR3 is 17 amino acids long. The CDR3 DNA reads as TGTGCCAGCAGCAAAGGGATGGACCGCTCCTATAATTCACCCCTCCACTTT. The encoded protein is CASSKGMDRSYNSPLHF.

The gene calls are TRBV2 and TRBJ2-1; 10 bases are a match to TRBD1. Losses at the gene ends were 7 bases for V and 7 bases for J; bases not matched to a gene: 7. This CDR3 contains 14 residues. Germline V lookup: CDR1 SNHLY, CDR2 FYNNEI. CDR3 nucleotides: TGTGCCAGCATCCTACGGGACAGGGGTAATGAGCAGTTCTTC. This encodes CASILRDRGNEQFF.

CDR3 sequence reads: CASSPQTGILNTEAFF. CDR3 nucleotide sequence: TGTGCCAGCTCACCTCAGACAGGGATTTTGAACACTGAAGCTTTCTTT. V gene TRBV18 combines with J gene TRBJ1-1; 7 positions agree with TRBD1. The CDR3 runs 16 residues. CDR1 is KGHSH and CDR2 is LQKENI in the germline V gene. Trimming removed 3 bases from V and 0 bases from J; junction bases left unmatched: 7. Full variable domain (missing parts from reference TRBV18 and TRBJ1-1): NAGVMQNPRHLVRRRGQEARLRCSPMKGHSHVYWYRQLPEEGLKFMVYLQKENIIDESGMPKERFSAEFPKEGPSILRIQQVVRGDSAAYFCASSPQTGILNTEAFFGQGTRLTVV.

The chain employs TRBV5-1 and TRBJ1-4; 7 bases match TRBD1. This CDR3 contains 15 residues. V lost 5 bases to trimming and J lost 7 bases; unmatched junction nucleotides: 11. Germline V gene lookup returns CDR1 SGHRS and CDR2 YFSETQ. This chain's CDR3 is CASSPREGAVEKLFF. In nucleotides, the CDR3 is TGCGCCAGCAGTCCACGAGAGGGGGCGGTTGAAAAACTGTTTTTT. Full variable domain (rest looked up from reference TRBV5-1 and TRBJ1-4): KAGVTQTPRYLIKTRGQQVTLSCSPISGHRSVSWYQQTPGQGLQFLFEYFSETQRNKGNFPGRFSGRQFSNSRSEMNVSTLELGDSALYLCASSPREGAVEKLFFGSGTQLSVL.

The CDR3 bases are TGTGCCAGCAGCTTAGTATTGCAGGGAGGCGGCTATGGCTACACCTTC. Its translation: CASSLVLQGGGYGYTF. This chain joins TRBV7-8 and TRBJ1-2; tentative D call: TRBD1 (5 bases). CDR1 is SGHVS and CDR2 is FQNEAQ in the germline V gene. Trimming took off 1 base at V and 4 bases at J, with 16 bases between the two ends. This CDR3 region has 16 residues.

This clone was seen once. J is TRBJ1-2 and V is TRBV5-4, with D possibly TRBD1 on 6 matching bases. V was cut by 4 bases and J by 8 bases, with 15 bases left in between. CDR3 length: 13 residues. Germline CDR1 reads SGHNT; CDR2 reads YYREEE (reference sequence). The CDR3 region has the DNA TGTGCCAGCAGCCTAATGACAGGTCTGGGCTACACCTTC. Translated, it gives CASSLMTGLGYTF.

The chain recombines TRBV19 with TRBJ2-6; tentatively, D is TRBD1 or TRBD2 (5 bases each). The CDR3 is 19 residues long. V dropped 1 base and J dropped 0 bases, with 16 bases sitting between them. Per the germline V gene, CDR1 is LNHDA and CDR2 is SQIVND (reference sequence). The CDR3 sequence: CASSIAQGRKSSGANVLTF. CDR3 sequence (DNA): TGTGCCAGTAGTATAGCCCAGGGACGGAAGAGCTCTGGGGCCAACGTCCTGACTTTC.

V is TRBV19 and J is TRBJ2-5; 8 bases are shared with TRBD2. The trim removed 7 bases at V and 9 bases at J, leaving 7 bases unmatched. Germline-derived CDR1 and CDR2 are LNHDA and SQIVND (reference sequence). The CDR3 contains 12 residues. The CDR3 here is CASMGLGSPQYF. CDR3 bases: TGTGCCAGTATGGGACTAGGCTCGCCCCAGTACTTC.

The rearrangement uses TRBV6-1 and TRBJ1-2; perhaps TRBD1 as D (6 bases). This CDR3 spans 13 amino acids. Trimming left V 2 bases short and J 8 bases short, with 12 bases between. Germline CDR1 is MNHNS and CDR2 is SASEGT. The CDR3 reads CASSEQGQEGYTF. CDR3 nucleotide sequence: TGTGCCAGCAGTGAACAGGGGCAGGAGGGCTACACCTTC.

The chain carries TRBV6-6 and TRBJ1-1; possible D gene TRBD1, 5 bases. This CDR3 region has 13 residues. V lost 7 bases, J lost 3 bases, and 12 bases lay in between. CDR1 and CDR2 from the germline V gene are MNHNY and SVGAGI (reference sequence). Here the CDR3 reads CASTGREHTEAFF. In DNA, the CDR3 is TGTGCCAGCACAGGGAGGGAACACACTGAAGCTTTCTTT.

The V gene is TRBV7-9, the J gene TRBJ2-5; maybe TRBD2 (6 bases). There are 13 residues in the CDR3. Trimming cost V 5 bases and J 4 bases, with 11 bases left between them. Germline-derived CDR1 and CDR2 are SEHNR and FQNEAQ (reference sequence). The CDR3 loop reads CASSPSVGETQYF. CDR3 bases: TGTGCCAGCAGCCCTAGCGTGGGAGAGACCCAGTACTTC.

This chain uses TRBV5-6 with TRBJ2-2; D gene unclear. The length of the CDR3 is 14 residues. Germline V gives CDR1 SGHDT, CDR2 YYEEEE. Trimming took off 3 bases at V and 1 base at J, with 7 bases between the two ends. The CDR3 region is CASSSNWNTGELFF. In DNA, the CDR3 is TGTGCCAGCAGCTCCAACTGGAACACCGGGGAGCTGTTTTTT.

The chain has TRBV25-1 and TRBJ1-5; D ambiguous. The CDR3 loop spans 13 amino acids. V lost 3 bases, J lost 7 bases, and 10 bases lay in between. Germline CDR1 is MGHDK and CDR2 is SYGVNS. The CDR3 nucleotides are TGTGCCAGCAGTGAGGGATGGAAACAGCCCCAGCATTTT. Amino acids: CASSEGWKQPQHF.

The chain employs TRBV5-1 and TRBJ1-4; tentative D call: TRBD1 (6 bases). The CDR3 sequence is 15 residues long. V lost 4 bases and J lost 2, with 12 bases in between. Germline loops: CDR1 SGHRS, CDR2 YFSETQ. As DNA, the CDR3 is TGCGCCAGCAGCGTCGAGAGGGGGACTAATGAAAAACTGTTTTTT. It codes for CASSVERGTNEKLFF.

This chain joins TRBV6-4 and TRBJ2-1; D is tentatively TRBD1 or TRBD2 (5 bases each). The V gene's germline CDR1 is MRHNA and CDR2 SNTAGT. The V and J ends lost 5 bases and 0 bases respectively, with 14 bases between them. This CDR3 region has 16 residues. The chain's CDR3 is CASSQGRQVSYNEQFF. The CDR3 DNA reads TGTGCCAGCAGTCAGGGACGGCAGGTCTCCTACAATGAGCAGTTCTTC.